The 20 T cell receptor beta chains below come from one sample, sequenced in a study of blood T cells in healthy people across ages. Through a sample-barcoded 5' primer and a J-beta primer mix, a second PCR was run for about 6 to 12 cycles. TCRdb re-analysed the 5' RACE reads in MiXCR, keeping a single row per CDR3 protein. Of some 1.4 million distinct CDR3 sequences listed, around 42% were seen once; the top ten hold approximately 7.9%. The source material was blood. Every receptor here comes from a woman aged 18-29 years in good health.

The chain combines TRBV12-3 or TRBV12-4 with TRBJ1-3; perhaps TRBD1 as D (5 bases). The V gene lost 2 bases and the J gene lost 2 bases, with 10 bases spanning the gap. This CDR3 region has 15 residues. The CDR3 is CASSLWGDPGNTIYF. The CDR3 DNA follows: TGTGCCAGCAGTTTATGGGGGGACCCTGGAAACACCATATATTTT.

Note on this clonotype: A read error may explain this, as a much larger clone is one base away. The chain couples TRBV6-2 or TRBV6-3 to TRBJ2-1; 7 nucleotides line up with TRBD1. The J call may not be correct, given that the DNA end is closer to TRBJ2-7. Germline CDR1 and CDR2: MNHEY and SVGEGT. The CDR3 covers 15 residues. CDR3 sequence: CASSYLGGQLAEQYF. In DNA form, the CDR3 reads TGTGCCAGCAGTTATTTAGGGGGACAGCTCGCAGAGCAGTACTTC.

This clonotype occurred a few times. V is TRBV5-1 and J is TRBJ2-1, with 9 bases lining up with TRBD2. Germline V gene data show CDR1 as SGHRS and CDR2 as YFSETQ. The CDR3 runs 14 residues. V was pared by 4 bases and J by 7 bases, with 6 bases of the junction left unmatched. CDR3 residues: CASSIGAGGNEQFF. The CDR3 DNA sequence: TGCGCCAGCAGCATTGGGGCGGGAGGGAATGAGCAGTTCTTC.

This rearrangement joins TRBV7-2 to TRBJ2-1, with D perhaps TRBD1 (5 bases). V was clipped by 4 bases and J by 8 bases, with 9 bases between them. The CDR3 spans 12 residues. Germline values: CDR1 SGHTA, CDR2 FQGNSA. The CDR3: CASSSSRDEQFF. Here the CDR3 DNA reads TGTGCCAGCAGCTCCAGCAGGGATGAGCAGTTCTTC.

CDR3 in amino acids: CASTPGRDNSPLHF. As DNA, the CDR3 is TGTGCCAGCACTCCAGGACGGGATAATTCACCCCTCCACTTT. V usage is TRBV7-2 and J usage is TRBJ1-6; no clear D gene. CDR1 is SGHTA and CDR2 is FQGNSA in the germline V gene. The CDR3 contains 14 residues. With 7 bases removed from V and 5 bases from J, the gap between germline ends came to 12 bases.

The count of this clonotype is one. The J gene is TRBJ2-3, the V gene TRBV18; D possibly uses TRBD1 or TRBD2 (5 bases each). This CDR3 spans 16 amino acids. Trimming shortened V by 1 base and J by 4 bases, and 15 bases separated the two germline ends. The V gene's germline CDR1 is KGHSH and CDR2 LQKENI. The CDR3 loop is CASSPQGPHFPDTQYF. The CDR3 DNA follows: TGTGCCAGCTCACCACAGGGACCCCATTTTCCAGATACGCAGTATTTT.

This clonotype was detected only a few times. The rearrangement joins TRBV28 to TRBJ2-2; 7 nucleotides agree with TRBD1. With 10 bases clipped from V and 5 bases from J, the junction kept 13 bases outside the gene matches. Germline-derived CDR1 and CDR2 are MDHEN and SYDVKM. The CDR3 spans 15 residues. CDR3: CATLGQPWRTGELFF. The CDR3 nucleotides are TGTGCCACCCTGGGACAGCCTTGGCGGACCGGGGAGCTGTTTTTT.

This clonotype has only a few counts. V and J are TRBV3-1 and TRBJ2-1; 14 bases align to TRBD2. CDR3 length: 14 amino acids. With V trimmed by 8 bases and J by 3 bases, 0 bases remained unmatched. The germline gives CDR1 LGHDT, CDR2 YNNKEL (reference sequence). This CDR3 is CASGTSGSYNEQFF. In nucleotides, the CDR3 is TGTGCCAGCGGGACTAGCGGGAGCTACAATGAGCAGTTCTTC.

The chain has TRBV7-9 and TRBJ2-1, with 8 bases lining up with TRBD2. This CDR3 region has 14 residues. Germline values: CDR1 SEHNR, CDR2 FQNEAQ (reference sequence). The junction had 6 bases not matched to a gene; V was cut back by 5 bases and J by 6 bases. This CDR3 reads CASSLTSVGNEQFF. The CDR3 DNA reads as TGTGCCAGCAGCCTGACTAGCGTCGGCAATGAGCAGTTCTTC.

This clonotype has more than one count but fewer than ten. The V call is TRBV11-2, the J call TRBJ2-1; the D call may be TRBD1 or TRBD2 (6 bases each). Looked up from germline, CDR1 is SGHAT and CDR2 is FQNNGV. V was pared by 3 bases and J by 8 bases, with 17 bases between. The CDR3 runs 15 residues. CDR3 sequence: CASSFERPGADEQFF. CDR3 sequence (DNA): TGTGCCAGCAGCTTCGAGAGACCGGGGGCGGATGAGCAGTTCTTC.

The CDR3 DNA follows: TGTGCCAGCGGGCGGACTAGCGGGAGTCTCTACAATGAGCAGTTCTTC. This translates into CASGRTSGSLYNEQFF. The genes are TRBV6-5 and TRBJ2-1; 13 positions match TRBD2. This CDR3 is built from 16 residues. J was trimmed by 3 bases and V by 8 bases; bases with no gene match: 7. CDR1 MNHEY and CDR2 SVGAGI come from the germline V gene.

With respect to this clonotype: Being one base from a much bigger clone, this may be a read error. The J gene is TRBJ1-2, the V gene TRBV13; 11 positions agree with TRBD1. The CDR3 spans 16 residues. Germline V lookup: CDR1 PRHDT, CDR2 FYEKMQ (reference sequence). The ends lost 5 bases at V and 8 bases at J; junction bases unmatched: 13. CDR3 in DNA: TGTGCCAGCAGCCTATATGGGACAGGGGGATTGGGCGGCTACACCTTC. This encodes CASSLYGTGGLGGYTF.

V usage is TRBV11-2 and J usage is TRBJ2-7; D remains ambiguous. The DNA end favors TRBJ2-4, so the J call may be wrong. The CDR3 has 15 residues. The germline CDR1 and CDR2 sequences are SGHAT and FQNNGV. The CDR3 sequence: CASSLVSSAKNIQYF. CDR3 coding DNA: TGTGCCAGCAGCTTAGTTAGTTCAGCCAAAAACATTCAGTACTTC.

A few counts support this clonotype. This chain joins TRBV12-3 or TRBV12-4 and TRBJ2-5, with TRBD1 identical over 10 bases. The last part of the DNA fits TRBJ2-7 better; the J call may be wrong. The CDR3 is made up of 15 amino acids. DNA for the CDR3: TGTGCCAGCAGTGTCCGGGACAGGGGACAGTACGAGCAGTACTTC. This gives the protein CASSVRDRGQYEQYF.

This clonotype was counted only a few times. The V gene is TRBV6-5, the J gene TRBJ2-1, with D possibly TRBD2 on 7 matching bases. This CDR3 has 15 amino acids. The germline V gene has CDR1 MNHEY and CDR2 SVGAGI. The V gene lost 2 bases and the J gene lost 5 bases, with 13 bases spanning the gap. This CDR3 reads CASSYRGDTNNEQFF. The CDR3 nucleotides read TGTGCCAGCAGTTACCGGGGGGACACTAACAATGAGCAGTTCTTC.

V usage is TRBV2 and J usage is TRBJ2-5; the match to TRBD2 covers 10 bases. The J call may be wrong; the DNA end is better matched by TRBJ2-7. The CDR3 is made up of 14 amino acids. Germline lookup yields CDR1 SNHLY and CDR2 FYNNEI. The CDR3 region is CASSASGRVGEQYF. The CDR3 region has the DNA TGTGCCAGCAGTGCTAGCGGGAGAGTGGGCGAGCAGTACTTC.

The genes are TRBV27 and TRBJ2-7, with 10 bases lining up with TRBD2. After removal of 0 bases from V and 7 bases from J, the junction contained 6 bases not matched to a gene. Per germline, CDR1 MNHEY and CDR2 SMNVEV (reference sequence). The CDR3 has 15 amino acids. The CDR3 region is CASSLSAGGPGEQYF. CDR3 DNA: TGTGCCAGCAGTTTATCAGCGGGAGGGCCGGGTGAGCAGTACTTC.

Points on this clonotype: Being one base from a much bigger clone, this may be a read error. This sequence joins TRBV11-2 and TRBJ2-1; maybe TRBD1 (6 bases). There are 14 residues in the CDR3. The germline gives CDR1 SGHAT, CDR2 FQNNGV. The CDR3 here is CASSVEGVSDEQFF. CDR3 coding DNA: TGTGCCAGCAGCGTAGAGGGGGTGTCGGATGAGCAGTTCTTC.

The rearrangement joins TRBV11-3 to TRBJ2-1; 9 bases agree with TRBD2. The CDR3 contains 13 residues. Germline V gene lookup returns CDR1 SGHNT and CDR2 YENEEA. V was pared by 4 bases and J by 15 bases, with 10 bases of the junction left unmatched. The CDR3, as DNA: TGTGCCAGCAGCTGGGAACCAGCGGGAGGTCTGTTCTTC. It translates to CASSWEPAGGLFF.

The rearrangement uses TRBV6-2 or TRBV6-3 and TRBJ2-5, with D uncertain. The CDR3 is made up of 15 amino acids. Trimming removed 5 bases from V and 11 bases from J, with 24 bases in between. The germline gives CDR1 MNHEY, CDR2 SVGEGT. The CDR3 here is CASSPMTLVDNEQYF. For the CDR3, the DNA is TGTGCCAGCAGTCCTATGACCCTGGTCGACAATGAGCAGTACTTC.